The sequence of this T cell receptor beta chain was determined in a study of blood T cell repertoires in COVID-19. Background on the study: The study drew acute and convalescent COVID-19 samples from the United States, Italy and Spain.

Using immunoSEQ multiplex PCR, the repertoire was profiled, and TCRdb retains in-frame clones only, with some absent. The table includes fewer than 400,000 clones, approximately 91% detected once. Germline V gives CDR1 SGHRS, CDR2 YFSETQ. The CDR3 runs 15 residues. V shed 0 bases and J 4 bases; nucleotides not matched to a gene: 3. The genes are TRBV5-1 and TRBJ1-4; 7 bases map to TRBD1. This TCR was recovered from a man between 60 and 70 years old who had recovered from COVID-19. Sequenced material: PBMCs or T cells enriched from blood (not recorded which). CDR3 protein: CASSLVGDSNEKLFF. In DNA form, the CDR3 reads TGCGCCAGCAGCTTGGTGGGGGACAGTAATGAAAAACTGTTTTTT.